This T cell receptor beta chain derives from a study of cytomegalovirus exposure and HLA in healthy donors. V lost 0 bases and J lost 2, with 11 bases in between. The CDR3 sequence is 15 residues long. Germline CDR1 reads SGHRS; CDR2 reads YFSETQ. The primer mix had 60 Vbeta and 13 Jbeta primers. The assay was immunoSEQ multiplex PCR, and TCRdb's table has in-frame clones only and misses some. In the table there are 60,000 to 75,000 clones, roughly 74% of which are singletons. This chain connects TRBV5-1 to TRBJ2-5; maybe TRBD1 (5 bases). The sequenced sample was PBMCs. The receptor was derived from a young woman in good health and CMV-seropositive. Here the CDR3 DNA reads TGCGCCAGCAGCTTGGGGACACGACCACAAGAGACCCAGTACTTC. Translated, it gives CASSLGTRPQETQYF.